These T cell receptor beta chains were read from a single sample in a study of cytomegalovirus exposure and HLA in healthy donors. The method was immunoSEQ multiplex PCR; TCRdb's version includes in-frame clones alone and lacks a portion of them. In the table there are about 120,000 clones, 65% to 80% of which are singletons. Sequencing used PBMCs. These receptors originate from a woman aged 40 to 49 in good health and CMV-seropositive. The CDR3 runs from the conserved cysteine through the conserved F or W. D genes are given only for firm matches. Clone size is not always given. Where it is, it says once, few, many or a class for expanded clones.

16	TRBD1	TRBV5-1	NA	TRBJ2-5	CASSFGQGASQETQYF	TGCGCCAGCAGCTTCGGTCAGGGGGCGAGCCAAGAGACCCAGTACTTC
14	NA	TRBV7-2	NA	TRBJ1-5	CASSLNQLNQPQHF	TGTGCCAGCAGCTTAAATCAGTTAAATCAGCCCCAGCATTTT
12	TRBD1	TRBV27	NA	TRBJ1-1	CASGRDRVQAFF	TGTGCCAGCGGACGGGACAGGGTTCAAGCTTTCTTT
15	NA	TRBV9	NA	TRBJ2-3	CASNLGGLRTDTQYF	TGTGCCAGCAATCTGGGGGGGCTCCGCACAGATACGCAGTATTTT
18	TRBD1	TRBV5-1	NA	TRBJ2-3	CASSMILGGQGFTDTQYF	TGCGCCAGCAGCATGATATTGGGGGGACAGGGATTCACAGATACGCAGTATTTT
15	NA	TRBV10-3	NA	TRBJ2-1	CAASKESGLRNEQFF	TGTGCCGCGTCGAAGGAGTCAGGGCTACGCAATGAGCAGTTCTTC
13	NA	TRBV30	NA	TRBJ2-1	CAWSTGRNSEQFF	TGTGCCTGGAGTACGGGAAGGAACAGTGAGCAGTTCTTC
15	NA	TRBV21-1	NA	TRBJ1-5	CASSKRTGGHQPQHF	TGTGCCAGCAGCAAAAGGACAGGGGGTCATCAGCCCCAGCATTTT
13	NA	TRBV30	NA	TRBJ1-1	CAWSIRGHTEAFF	TGTGCCTGGAGTATCAGGGGCCACACTGAAGCTTTCTTT
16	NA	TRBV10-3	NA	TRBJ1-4	CAISVGQGWTNEKLFF	TGTGCCATCAGTGTGGGGCAGGGGTGGACTAATGAAAAACTGTTTTTT
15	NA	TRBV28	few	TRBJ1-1	CASSLAGEMNTEAFF	TGTGCCAGCAGTTTAGCAGGGGAAATGAACACTGAAGCTTTCTTT
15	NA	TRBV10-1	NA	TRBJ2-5	CASTVHRDLVRAQYF	TGCGCCAGCACTGTGCACCGGGACTTGGTCCGCGCCCAGTACTTC
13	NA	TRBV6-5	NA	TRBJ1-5	CASGPTVTQPQHF	TGTGCCAGCGGCCCGACAGTTACCCAGCCCCAGCATTTT
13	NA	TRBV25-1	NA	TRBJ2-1	CASSVGRLNEQFF	TGTGCCAGCAGTGTAGGGAGGCTCAATGAGCAGTTCTTC
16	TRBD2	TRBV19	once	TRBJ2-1	CASSIVAGSKYNEQFF	TGTGCCAGTAGTATAGTAGCGGGAAGCAAATACAATGAGCAGTTCTTC
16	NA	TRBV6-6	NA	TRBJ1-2	CASSYSTGGVGYGYTF	TGTGCCAGCAGTTACTCGACGGGAGGGGTGGGCTATGGCTACACCTTC
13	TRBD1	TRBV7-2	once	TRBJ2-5	CASSPDRGETQYF	TGTGCCAGCAGCCCGGACAGGGGAGAGACCCAGTACTTC
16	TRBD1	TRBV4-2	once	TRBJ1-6	CASSQEGDSRNSPLHF	TGTGCCAGCAGCCAAGAGGGGGACAGCCGAAATTCACCCCTCCACTTT
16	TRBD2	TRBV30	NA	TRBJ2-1	CAWTLSLAGGYNEQFF	TGTGCCTGGACCTTGTCCCTAGCGGGAGGCTACAATGAGCAGTTCTTC
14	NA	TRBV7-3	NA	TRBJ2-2	CASSLSPDTGELFF	TGTGCCAGCAGCTTATCACCAGACACCGGGGAGCTGTTTTTT
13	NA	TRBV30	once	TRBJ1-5	CAAERGGGQPQHF	TGTGCCGCGGAAAGGGGAGGAGGGCAGCCCCAGCATTTT
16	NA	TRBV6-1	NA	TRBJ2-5	CASSESAGASGETQYF	TGTGCCAGCAGTGAATCTGCAGGGGCAAGTGGAGAGACCCAGTACTTC
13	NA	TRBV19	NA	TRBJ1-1	CASSTWAYTEAFF	TGTGCCAGTAGTACATGGGCTTACACTGAAGCTTTCTTT
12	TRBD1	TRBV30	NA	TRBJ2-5	CAWSAGGETQYF	TGTGCCTGGAGTGCAGGGGGAGAGACCCAGTACTTC
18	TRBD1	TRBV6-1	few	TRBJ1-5	CASSEIRQGAYSNQPQHF	TGTGCCAGCAGTGAAATCCGGCAGGGGGCATATAGCAATCAGCCCCAGCATTTT
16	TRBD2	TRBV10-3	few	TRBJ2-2	CAIRLGTRRRTGELFF	TGTGCCATCAGACTAGGGACTAGAAGACGAACCGGGGAGCTGTTTTTT
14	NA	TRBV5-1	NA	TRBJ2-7	CASSLEQGGYEQYF	TGCGCCAGCAGCTTGGAACAGGGTGGCTACGAGCAGTACTTC
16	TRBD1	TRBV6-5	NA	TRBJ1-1	CASSYPMTGGRTEAFF	TGTGCCAGCAGTTACCCCATGACAGGGGGCAGGACTGAAGCTTTCTTT
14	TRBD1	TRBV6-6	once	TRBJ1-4	CASSRTGGVEKLFF	TGTGCCAGCAGCCGGACAGGGGGCGTTGAAAAACTGTTTTTT
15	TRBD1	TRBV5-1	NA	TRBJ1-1	CASTEGAGSGTEAFF	TGCGCCAGCACTGAGGGGGCGGGATCGGGCACTGAAGCTTTCTTT
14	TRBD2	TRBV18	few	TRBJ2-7	CASSLAGGNYEQYF	TGTGCCAGCTCACTAGCGGGAGGGAATTACGAGCAGTACTTC
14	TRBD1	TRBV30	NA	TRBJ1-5	CAWKMTGSNQPQHF	TGTGCCTGGAAAATGACAGGGAGCAATCAGCCCCAGCATTTT
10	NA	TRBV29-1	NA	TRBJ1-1	CSVGDTEAFF	TGCAGCGTCGGGGACACTGAAGCTTTCTTT
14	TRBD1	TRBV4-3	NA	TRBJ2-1	CASSQETGFNEQFF	TGCGCCAGCAGCCAGGAGACAGGGTTTAATGAGCAGTTCTTC
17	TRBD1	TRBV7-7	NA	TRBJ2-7	CASSLAPPGQGGSEQYF	TGTGCCAGCAGCTTAGCGCCCCCGGGACAGGGAGGGTCCGAGCAGTACTTC